Following are 5 T cell receptor beta chains from one sample sequenced in a study of PD-L1 blockade in urothelial cancer. Some clones are missing from TCRdb's copy, which holds only in-frame ones; the method was immunoSEQ multiplex PCR. The sample holds approximately 63,000 clones, about 81% seen once. Described time point: pretreatment peripheral blood. The sequences come from PBMCs, collected around atezolizumab (anti-PD-L1) treatment. Receptors were obtained from a man between 70 and 80 years old with urothelial cancer.

This clone was counted between two and nine times. CDR3 coding DNA: TGTGCCAGCAGCTTAGCGACCTGGCAGGGGTCTGAAGCTTTCTTT. It specifies CASSLATWQGSEAFF. The chain joins TRBV7-9 to TRBJ1-1, with D possibly TRBD1 on 6 matching bases. The CDR3 loop spans 15 amino acids. Germline V lookup: CDR1 SEHNR, CDR2 FQNEAQ (reference sequence). V was clipped by 0 bases and J by 6 bases, with 14 bases between them.

The V and J genes are TRBV4-3 and TRBJ2-2; D is undetermined. Trimming shortened V by 7 bases and J by 7 bases, and 13 bases separated the two germline ends. Germline assignment: CDR1 LGHNA and CDR2 YSLEER. The CDR3 totals 13 residues. Here the CDR3 DNA reads TGCGCCAGCACAGAATGGGCCGGCGGGGAGCTGTTTTTT. Its translation: CASTEWAGGELFF.

The table lists this clone with a few counts. This rearrangement joins TRBV5-4 to TRBJ2-2, with 7 bases that match TRBD2. CDR1 SGHNT and CDR2 YYREEE come from the germline V gene (reference sequence). J gave up 3 bases and V 6 bases, and 14 bases lay outside the gene matches. This CDR3 spans 17 amino acids. For the CDR3, the DNA is TGTGCCAGCAAGCGGAGGGGTGCGGGAGCAGACACCGGGGAGCTGTTTTTT. Its protein is CASKRRGAGADTGELFF.

The rearrangement links TRBV6-1 to TRBJ2-2, with D perhaps matching TRBD2 (5 bases). The CDR3 sequence is 16 residues long. From germline, CDR1 is MNHNS and CDR2 SASEGT. Trimming cost V 4 bases and J 2 bases, with 14 bases left between them. DNA for the CDR3: TGTGCCAGCAGTGTGCGGGCTAGCTCAAACACCGGGGAGCTGTTTTTT. This translates into CASSVRASSNTGELFF.

The chain combines TRBV19 with TRBJ1-1; D uncertain. This CDR3 spans 13 amino acids. Deletions cut 3 bases from V and 5 bases from J, with 10 bases between. The V gene's germline CDR1 is LNHDA and CDR2 SQIVND (reference sequence). In DNA, the CDR3 is TGTGCCAGTAGTATCGAACGGGTAACTGAAGCTTTCTTT. It yields the protein CASSIERVTEAFF.